Listed here are 16 T cell receptor beta chains from one sample, sequenced in a study of regulatory T cells in long-lasting Graves disease. To make TCR beta libraries, researchers used iRepertoire HTBI primers and Arm-PCR of CDR3 regions. TCRdb used MiXCR to reprocess the multiplex PCR reads, holding one entry per CDR3 protein. The data hold some 280,000 distinct CDR3 sequences, with around 23% observed a single time. Time point denoted: persistent/refractory GD, antithyroid drugs over 5 years with positive TRAb. TCR sequences were obtained from RNA taken from PBMCs. The material sequenced was peripheral blood mononuclear cells (PBMCs), taken when the disease was refractory, from a patient treated with antithyroid drugs. These receptors were collected from a female donor with Graves disease.

This clonotype appeared many times. This rearrangement joins TRBV27 to TRBJ2-7; 7 positions agree with TRBD1. The V gene's germline CDR1 is MNHEY and CDR2 SMNVEV (reference sequence). The CDR3 totals 14 residues. V dropped 5 bases and J dropped 2; count of bases not matched to a gene: 6. This CDR3 reads CASSIRQGPYEQYF. The CDR3, as DNA: TGTGCCAGCAGTATCCGACAGGGCCCCTACGAGCAGTACTTC.

In this sample, this clonotype turned up a few times. The chain is built from TRBV6-5 and TRBJ2-5; D is unclear. V gave up 4 bases and J gave up 0 bases, with 9 bases separating them. This CDR3 is 14 amino acids long. Germline V lookup: CDR1 MNHEY, CDR2 SVGAGI. CDR3 sequence: CASSSARYQETQYF. CDR3 sequence (DNA): TGTGCCAGCAGTTCAGCGCGGTACCAAGAGACCCAGTACTTC.

This chain connects TRBV29-1 to TRBJ2-7; 8 positions match TRBD2. This CDR3 has 16 residues. Germline V gene data show CDR1 as SQVTM and CDR2 as ANQGSEA. V dropped 4 bases and J dropped 4; count of bases not matched to a gene: 15. CDR3 residues: CSVGVPGQRELYEQYF. In DNA form, the CDR3 reads TGCAGCGTTGGCGTCCCCGGACAGCGGGAGTTATACGAGCAGTACTTC.

V is TRBV10-3 and J is TRBJ2-5; D is possibly TRBD1 or TRBD2 (5 bases each). The J call may not be correct, given that the DNA end is closer to TRBJ2-7. Looked up from germline, CDR1 is ENHRY and CDR2 is SYGVKD. The CDR3 loop spans 14 amino acids. The CDR3 bases are TGTGCCATCAGTGAGCCTTCCCCGAGGGGCGAGCAGTACTTC. This translates into CAISEPSPRGEQYF.

At least ten counts were recorded for this clonotype. V gene TRBV6-5 combines with J gene TRBJ1-5; possibly TRBD1 for D (5 bases). Per germline, CDR1 MNHEY and CDR2 SVGAGI. The V and J ends lost 0 bases and 2 bases respectively, with 8 bases between them. This CDR3 comprises 15 residues. This chain's CDR3 is CASSYSGGGNQPQHF. CDR3 in DNA: TGTGCCAGCAGTTACTCGGGGGGGGGCAATCAGCCCCAGCATTTT.

This chain links TRBV6-5 with TRBJ2-1; 7 bases are shared with TRBD2. From germline, CDR1 is MNHEY and CDR2 SVGAGI. V trimming: 4 bases; J trimming: 5 bases; junction bases outside the gene matches: 8. The CDR3 extends over 15 amino acids. CDR3 protein: CASSSQWLADNEQFF. In DNA, the CDR3 is TGTGCCAGCAGTTCCCAGTGGCTAGCGGACAATGAGCAGTTCTTC.

This chain connects TRBV6-2 or TRBV6-3 to TRBJ2-1; TRBD2 agrees at 9 bases. CDR1 and CDR2 from the germline V gene are MNHEY and SVGEGT. The J segment lost 7 bases and the V segment lost 8 bases, leaving 9 bases of the junction unmatched. The CDR3 spans 14 residues. CDR3 coding DNA: TGTGCCAGCTGGGGCGGGAGGGCCTCAAATGAGCAGTTCTTC. Translation gives CASWGGRASNEQFF.

The chain couples TRBV20-1 to TRBJ2-7; TRBD2 matches at 7 bases. Losses at the gene ends were 1 base for V and 1 base for J; bases not matched to a gene: 7. Germline-derived CDR1 and CDR2 are DFQATT and SNEGSKA (reference sequence). The CDR3 is 15 residues long. CDR3 nucleotides: TGCAGTGCTAGAGGCCCAGCGGGAAGGTCCTACGAGCAGTACTTC. It yields the protein CSARGPAGRSYEQYF.

The chain is built from TRBV20-1 and TRBJ1-4; 7 bases are shared with TRBD1. The V segment lost 6 bases and the J segment 8 bases; nucleotides outside the gene matches: 12. The CDR3 has 14 residues. Germline V lookup: CDR1 DFQATT, CDR2 SNEGSKA (reference sequence). CDR3 bases: TGCAGTGCGCTCCATTCAGGGGGAGGGGAAAAACTGTTTTTT. It yields the protein CSALHSGGGEKLFF.

J is TRBJ1-5 and V is TRBV18, with a tentative D call TRBD1 (6 bases). The V gene lost 6 bases and the J gene lost 7 bases, with 16 bases spanning the gap. Germline V gene data show CDR1 as KGHSH and CDR2 as LQKENI. This CDR3 is 14 amino acids long. For the CDR3, the DNA is TGTGCCAGCTCGTTAGGACAGACCGGGCAGCCCCAGCATTTT. Residues: CASSLGQTGQPQHF.

In this sample, this clonotype turned up a few times. One end of the junction varies from germline; a read error may be responsible. The CDR3 region has the DNA TGTGCCAGCAGTGAATCCCCCATCGCGACCACTCGCTTC. Its translation: CASSESPIATTRF. The chain recombines TRBV6-1 with TRBJ2-7; no definite D call. This CDR3 contains 13 residues. The V gene's germline CDR1 is MNHNS and CDR2 SASEGT.

A few counts support this clonotype. The J gene is TRBJ1-5, the V gene TRBV6-1, with 8 nucleotides matching TRBD1. The CDR3 contains 14 residues. CDR1 is MNHNS and CDR2 is SASEGT in the germline V gene. V was clipped by 5 bases and J by 9 bases; unmatched bases: 9. The CDR3 protein is CASSPSGGRRPQHF. The DNA of the CDR3 is TGTGCCAGCAGTCCCTCAGGGGGCCGCCGGCCCCAGCATTTT.

The chain combines TRBV28 with TRBJ1-6; 8 positions agree with TRBD1. Germline V gene data show CDR1 as MDHEN and CDR2 as SYDVKM. CDR3 length equals 17 residues. The V segment lost 4 bases and the J segment 4 bases; nucleotides outside the gene matches: 9. The CDR3 DNA sequence: TGTGCCAGCAGTTCGGCCGGGACAGGCGATTATAATTCACCCCTCCACTTT. This translates into CASSSAGTGDYNSPLHF.

V is TRBV20-1 and J is TRBJ2-7; 8 nucleotides match TRBD1. Germline CDR1 DFQATT, CDR2 SNEGSKA (reference sequence). The CDR3 length is 14 residues. With V trimmed by 4 bases and J by 4 bases, 9 bases remained unmatched. The CDR3 DNA follows: TGCAGTGCTATGTATCAGGACAGGGCATACGAGCAGTACTTC. Encoded protein: CSAMYQDRAYEQYF.

The sample holds many counts of this clonotype. The chain is built from TRBV28 and TRBJ2-5; D might be TRBD2 (5 bases). This CDR3 has 13 residues. Germline-derived CDR1 and CDR2 are MDHEN and SYDVKM. Trimming pared 4 bases from V and 5 bases from J, leaving 11 bases between. The CDR3 coding sequence is TGTGCCAGCAGTTCGGGGATGACGGAGACCCAGTACTTC. It translates to CASSSGMTETQYF.

This clonotype was detected ten times or more. The V gene is TRBV7-9, the J gene TRBJ2-6, with D perhaps TRBD1 (5 bases). Between the trimmed V and J ends, which lost 6 bases and 4 bases, there was a span of 13 bases. This CDR3 is 15 amino acids long. Per the germline V gene, CDR1 is SEHNR and CDR2 is FQNEAQ (reference sequence). CDR3 nucleotide sequence: TGTGCCAGCAGGCCAACAGGCTTGGGGGCCAACGTCCTGACTTTC. This gives the protein CASRPTGLGANVLTF. Complete variable domain (other parts from reference TRBV7-9 and TRBJ2-6): DTGVSQNPRHKITKRGQNVTFRCDPISEHNRLYWYRQTLGQGPEFLTYFQNEAQLEKSRLLSDRFSAERPKGSFSTLEIQRTEQGDSAMYLCASRPTGLGANVLTFGAGSRLTVL.